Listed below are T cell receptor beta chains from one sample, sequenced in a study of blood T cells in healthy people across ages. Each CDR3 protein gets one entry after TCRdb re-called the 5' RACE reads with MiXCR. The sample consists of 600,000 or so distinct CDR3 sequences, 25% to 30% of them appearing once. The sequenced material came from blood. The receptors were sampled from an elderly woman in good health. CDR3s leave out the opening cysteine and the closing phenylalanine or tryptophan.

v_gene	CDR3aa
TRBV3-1	ASSLGSLGTDTQY
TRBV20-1	SARGHGREGLNEQY
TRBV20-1	SASSSGGLYEQY
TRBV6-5	ASSYQPGQPEAF
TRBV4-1	ASLSLGGGQNEQY
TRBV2	ASTPTTVGAGSGANVLT
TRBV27	ASSTRLWVAGRYEQY
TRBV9	ASSSYYGYT
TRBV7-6	ASSPSPGGDSPLH
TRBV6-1	ASSARGRQETQF
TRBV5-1	ASSIRALGSPLH
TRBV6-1	ASTRQSRYEQY
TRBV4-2	ASSQDSSGGAGNEQF
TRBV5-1	ASSLERGEETQY
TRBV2	ASSAEGQGLETQY
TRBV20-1	SASGDREVYGYT
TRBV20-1	SARADRGIYEQY
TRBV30	AWSSSGGNNEQV
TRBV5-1	ASSLGRRSDEKLF
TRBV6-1	ASKAGRQSNEKLF
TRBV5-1	ASSLNNPNYGYT
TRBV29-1	SGGQGGAKNIQY
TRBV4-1	ASSNLGQQNSPLH
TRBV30	AWSVVHYEQY
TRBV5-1	ASSRGGEADTQY
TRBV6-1	ASSVRRGGTEAF
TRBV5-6	ASSPWERGPRNTGELF
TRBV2	ASTGSTKGQPQH
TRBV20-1	SARAGTGGYQPQH
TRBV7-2	ASRSLTDTQY
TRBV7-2	ASSPRTENYGYT
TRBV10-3	AISGQGRETQY
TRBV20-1	SAETAGGNADTQY
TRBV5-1	ASSHERALQETQY
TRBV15	ATSRDFYEQY
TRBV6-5	ASSYSPGTSGGSGGEQF
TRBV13	ASSPTGLQGFTQY
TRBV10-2	ASGWDRGTEAF
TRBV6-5	ASRGRDGYT
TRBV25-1	ASSESTANTEAF
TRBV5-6	ASSLRPGLHTGELF
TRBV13	ASSFRGRGIYEQY
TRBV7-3	ASTPDTKETQY
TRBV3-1	ASSQDPGSPLH
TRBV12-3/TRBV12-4	ASSAAAGTGIGNTIY
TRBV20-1	SAREGRVTDTQY
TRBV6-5	ASRTSRGTDTQY
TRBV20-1	SARPGGNQPQH
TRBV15	ATARGNGELF
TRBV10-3	AIKTGDTQY
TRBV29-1	SAARDRGTYEQY
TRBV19	ASSIGSADEAF
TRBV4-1	ASSLSWGSNQPQH